This T cell receptor beta chain was identified in a study of T cell repertoires in ileal Crohn's disease. Study summary: Thiopurines (around eleven) or anti-TNF agents (roughly 18) were given postoperatively to about half. Findings and caveats of the study: High-frequency clones were more common in sorted CD8 than CD4 cells.

Sequencing was performed with immunoSEQ multiplex PCR; in TCRdb, only in-frame clones are kept and a portion is missing. The repertoire holds about 16,000 clones, with about three quarters as singletons. Comment on this clone: Its antigen is not known.

This CDR3 spans 17 amino acids. V lost 6 bases, J lost 6 bases, and 24 bases lay in between. Germline V gives CDR1 SGHVT, CDR2 SQSDAQ. Sample time point: neoterminal ileum biopsy at postoperative endoscopy, about 6 months after surgery. Sequencing was carried out using ileal tissue. The source is an adult with Crohn's disease. The V gene is TRBV7-4, the J gene TRBJ1-5; D might be TRBD1 (6 bases). CDR3 protein: CASRTTGKVVFGQPQHF. In DNA, the CDR3 is TGTGCCAGCAGGACTACAGGGAAGGTCGTATTCGGTCAGCCCCAGCATTTT.